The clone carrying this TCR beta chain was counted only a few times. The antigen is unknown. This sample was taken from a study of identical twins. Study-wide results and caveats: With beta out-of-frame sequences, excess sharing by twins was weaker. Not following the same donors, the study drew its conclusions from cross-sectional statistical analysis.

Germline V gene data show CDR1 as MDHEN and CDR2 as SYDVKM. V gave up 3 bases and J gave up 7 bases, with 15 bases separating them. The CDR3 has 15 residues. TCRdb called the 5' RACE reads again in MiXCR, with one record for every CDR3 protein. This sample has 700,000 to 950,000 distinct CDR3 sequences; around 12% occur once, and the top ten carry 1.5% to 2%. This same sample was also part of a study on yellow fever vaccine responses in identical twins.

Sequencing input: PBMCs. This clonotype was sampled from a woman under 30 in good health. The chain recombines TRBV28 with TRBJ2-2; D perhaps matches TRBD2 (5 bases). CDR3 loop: CASSLIAGKIGELFF. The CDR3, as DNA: TGTGCCAGCAGTTTGATCGCCGGGAAAATCGGGGAGCTGTTTTTT.